The rows below give T cell receptor beta chains drawn from one sample of a study of cytotoxic CD8 clonotypes in ibrutinib-treated CLL. Assay: immunoSEQ multiplex PCR; the TCRdb copy retains only in-frame clones and omits some. This table holds tens of thousands of clones, approximately 52% found once. The source material was PBMCs, sampled after 24 months of ibrutinib treatment. These receptors originate from a human donor with chronic lymphocytic leukemia. The CDR3 runs from the conserved cysteine through the conserved F or W. D genes are given only for firm matches. Part of the rows lack a size; the others show once, few, many or a class for expanded clones.

j_call v_call clone_size d_call cdr3_nt cdr3_aa
TRBJ2-7 TRBV5-1 few - TGCGCCAGCAGCTTATTAGTGGGTGGGGGCTACGAGCAGTACTTC CASSLLVGGGYEQYF
TRBJ1-5 TRBV2 - - TGTGCCAGCAGCGGGGCGGTAAGCAATCAGCCCCAGCATTTT CASSGAVSNQPQHF
TRBJ1-5 TRBV6-5 many TRBD1 TGTGCCAGCAGTTTGGGACAGGGGGCTCAGCCCCAGCATTTT CASSLGQGAQPQHF
TRBJ1-3 TRBV5-1 few - TGCGCCAGCAGCTTGGAAAGGGGAAACACCATATATTTT CASSLERGNTIYF
TRBJ1-5 TRBV19 few TRBD1 TGTGCCAGTAGTACCTTCTCAGGGGGCGATCAGCCCCAGCATTTT CASSTFSGGDQPQHF
TRBJ2-1 TRBV7-8 - TRBD2 TGTGCCTCGGGGGGTGGAAACAATGAGCAGTTCTTC CASGGGNNEQFF
TRBJ2-5 TRBV5-1 few - TGCGCCAGCAGCTTGGCAGAGACCCAGTACTTC CASSLAETQYF
TRBJ1-5 TRBV5-8 - - TGTGCCAGCAGCCCCTCGTATCAGCCCCAGCATTTT CASSPSYQPQHF
TRBJ2-3 TRBV2 - TRBD2 TGTGCCAGCAGTGAGAGACTAGCGGGGCCCACAGATACGCAGTATTTT CASSERLAGPTDTQYF
TRBJ2-5 TRBV7-8 - TRBD2 TGTGCCAGCAGCTACACTAGCGGGGCGGAGACCCAGTACTTC CASSYTSGAETQYF
TRBJ1-2 TRBV5-6 - - TGTGCCAGCAGCTTGGGGGCCCGGACTAACTATGGCTACACCTTC CASSLGARTNYGYTF
TRBJ2-1 TRBV4-1 - TRBD2 TGCGCCAGCAGCCATCTGGGACTAGCGGTTTACAATGAGCAGTTCTTC CASSHLGLAVYNEQFF
TRBJ2-7 TRBV30 once - TGTGCCTGGAGTGTAAAGAACGAGCAGTACTTC CAWSVKNEQYF
TRBJ2-3 TRBV4-1 - - TGCGCCAGCAGCCAAGATGATACGGACTCGTTCACAGATACGCAGTATTTT CASSQDDTDSFTDTQYF
TRBJ2-5 TRBV7-6 - - TGTGCCAGCAGCTTAATCCCGAGTTCTCAAGAGACCCAGTACTTC CASSLIPSSQETQYF